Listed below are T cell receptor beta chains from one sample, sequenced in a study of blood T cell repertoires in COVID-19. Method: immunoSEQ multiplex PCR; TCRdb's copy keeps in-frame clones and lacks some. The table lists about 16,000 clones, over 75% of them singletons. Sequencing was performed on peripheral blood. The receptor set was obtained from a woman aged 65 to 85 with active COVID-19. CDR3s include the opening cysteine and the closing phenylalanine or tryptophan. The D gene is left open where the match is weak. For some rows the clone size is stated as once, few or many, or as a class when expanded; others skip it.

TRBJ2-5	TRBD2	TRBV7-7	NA	CASSLTLAGATGTQYF	TGTGCTAGCAGCTTAACACTAGCGGGAGCGACAGGGACCCAGTACTTC
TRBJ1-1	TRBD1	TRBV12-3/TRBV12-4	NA	CASTIHNRGQAFF	TGTGCCAGCACCATACACAACAGGGGGCAGGCTTTCTTT
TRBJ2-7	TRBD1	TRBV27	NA	CASSKGQGSDEQYF	TGTGCCAGCAGTAAGGGACAGGGAAGCGACGAGCAGTACTTC
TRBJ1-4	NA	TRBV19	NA	CASHTPPGEKLFF	TGTGCCAGTCACACCCCCCCGGGAGAAAAACTGTTTTTT
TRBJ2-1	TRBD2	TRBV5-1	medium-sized	CASSLTSGSSYNEQFF	TGCGCCAGCAGCCTGACTAGCGGGAGCTCCTACAATGAGCAGTTCTTC
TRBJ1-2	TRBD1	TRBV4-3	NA	CASSQDETGGLYGYTF	TGCGCCAGCAGCCAAGATGAGACAGGGGGTCTATATGGCTACACCTTC
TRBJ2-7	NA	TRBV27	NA	CASSSSGYYEQYF	TGTGCCAGCAGTTCCAGCGGTTACTACGAGCAGTACTTC
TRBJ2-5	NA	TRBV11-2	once	CASSQRGETQYF	TGTGCCAGCAGCCAGAGGGGGGAGACCCAGTACTTC
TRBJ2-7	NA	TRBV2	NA	CASRGQPSYEQYF	TGTGCCAGCAGGGGGCAGCCCTCCTACGAGCAGTACTTC
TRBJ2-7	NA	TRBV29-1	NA	CSSRLAGEQYF	TGCAGCTCACGGTTGGCGGGGGAGCAGTACTTC
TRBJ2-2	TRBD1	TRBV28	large	CASRNQPGQSNTGELFF	TGTGCCAGCCGCAATCAACCGGGACAGTCGAACACCGGGGAGCTGTTTTTT
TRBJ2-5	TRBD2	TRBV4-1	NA	CASSQLTSGQETQYF	TGCGCCAGCAGCCAGCTGACTAGCGGGCAAGAGACCCAGTACTTC
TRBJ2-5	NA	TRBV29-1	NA	CSFLDYQETQYF	TGCAGCTTCTTAGACTACCAAGAGACCCAGTACTTC
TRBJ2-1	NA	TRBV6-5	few	CAVGETNNEQFF	TGTGCCGTGGGAGAAACTAACAATGAGCAGTTCTTC
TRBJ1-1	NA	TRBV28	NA	CASTTKAGRGTEAFF	TGTGCCAGCACTACCAAGGCGGGCAGGGGCACTGAAGCTTTCTTT
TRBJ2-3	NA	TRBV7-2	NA	CASSPDSGTDTQYF	TGTGCCAGCAGCCCTGACAGTGGCACAGATACGCAGTATTTT
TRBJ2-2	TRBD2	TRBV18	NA	CASSWTSGSHNTGELFF	TGTGCCAGCTCCTGGACTAGCGGGAGTCATAACACCGGGGAGCTGTTTTTT
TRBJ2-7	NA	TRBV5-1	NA	CASSLDPDRLLRGEQYF	TGCGCCAGCAGCTTGGATCCCGACAGACTCCTAAGGGGCGAGCAGTACTTC
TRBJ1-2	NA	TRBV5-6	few	CASSLSGLYGYTF	TGTGCCAGCAGCTTGTCCGGACTCTATGGCTACACCTTC
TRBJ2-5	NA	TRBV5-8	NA	CASSLQIAKTETQYF	TGTGCCAGCAGCTTGCAGATAGCTAAGACAGAGACCCAGTACTTC
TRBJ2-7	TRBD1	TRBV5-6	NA	CASSLLGQGYEQYF	TGTGCCAGCAGCTTGTTGGGACAGGGCTACGAGCAGTACTTC
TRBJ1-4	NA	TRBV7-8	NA	CASSSGATNEKLFF	TGTGCCAGCAGCTCGGGGGCAACTAATGAAAAACTGTTTTTT
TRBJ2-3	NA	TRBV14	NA	CASQRQIGDTQYF	TGTGCCAGCCAGCGGCAAATAGGGGATACGCAGTATTTT
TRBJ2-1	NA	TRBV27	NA	CASSLSQGFTLNEQFF	TGTGCCAGCAGTTTATCTCAGGGGTTTACGTTAAATGAGCAGTTCTTC
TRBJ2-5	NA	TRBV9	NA	CASSEGAQETQYF	TGTGCCAGCAGCGAAGGAGCCCAAGAGACCCAGTACTTC
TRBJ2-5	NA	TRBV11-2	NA	CASSLDSSRGETQYF	TGTGCCAGCAGCTTAGATTCGTCTAGAGGCGAGACCCAGTACTTC
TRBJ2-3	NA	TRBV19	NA	CASSNQGPSTDTQYF	TGTGCCAGTAGTAATCAGGGCCCTAGCACAGATACGCAGTATTTT
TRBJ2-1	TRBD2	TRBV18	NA	CASSTGTSGINEQFF	TGTGCCAGCTCAACCGGGACTAGCGGGATTAATGAGCAGTTCTTC
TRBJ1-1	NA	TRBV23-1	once	CAISEGVGKAFF	TGCGCCATCTCCGAGGGGGTTGGAAAGGCTTTCTTT
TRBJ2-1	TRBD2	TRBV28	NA	CASSLAGGPYEQFF	TGTGCCAGCAGCCTAGCGGGAGGGCCGTATGAGCAGTTCTTC
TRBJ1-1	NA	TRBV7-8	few	CASSLVSPPRGVNTEAFF	TGTGCCAGCAGCTTAGTGTCCCCACCCCGGGGAGTGAACACTGAAGCTTTCTTT
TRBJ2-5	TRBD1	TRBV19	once	CASTAGQGSGETQYF	TGTGCCAGTACCGCCGGACAGGGGAGTGGGGAGACCCAGTACTTC
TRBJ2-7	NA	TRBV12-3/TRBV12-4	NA	CASTAGTTYEQYF	TGTGCCAGCACCGCCGGGACAACATACGAGCAGTACTTC
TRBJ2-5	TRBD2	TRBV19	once	CASSITSGATGPQETQYF	TGTGCCAGTAGTATCACTAGCGGCGCTACGGGCCCCCAAGAGACCCAGTACTTC
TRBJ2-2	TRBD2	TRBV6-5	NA	CASSYSMTSPGELFF	TGTGCCAGCAGTTACTCCATGACTAGCCCCGGGGAGCTGTTTTTT
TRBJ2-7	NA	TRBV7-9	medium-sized	CASSLPPTYTYEQYF	TGTGCCAGCAGCCTCCCTCCGACTTACACCTACGAGCAGTACTTC
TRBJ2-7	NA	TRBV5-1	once	CASSLGLGSSYEQYF	TGCGCCAGCAGCTTGGGTCTAGGCAGCTCCTACGAGCAGTACTTC
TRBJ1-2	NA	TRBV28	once	CASSSQHVVRDSGYTF	TGTGCCAGCAGTTCACAACACGTAGTCCGGGACTCTGGCTACACCTTC
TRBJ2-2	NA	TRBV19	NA	CASSGISGTGELFF	TGTGCCAGTAGTGGTATAAGCGGCACCGGGGAGCTGTTTTTT
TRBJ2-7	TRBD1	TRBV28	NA	CASSPVGQVSYEQYF	TGTGCCAGCAGTCCAGTCGGACAGGTCTCCTACGAGCAGTACTTC
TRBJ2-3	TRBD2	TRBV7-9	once	CASSQGLAADTQYF	TGTGCCAGCAGCCAGGGACTAGCGGCCGATACGCAGTATTTT